The rows below give T cell receptor beta chains drawn from one sample of a study of shared clonotypes between healthy human individuals. Method: immunoSEQ multiplex PCR; TCRdb's copy keeps in-frame clones and lacks some. The sample consists of around 1.5 million clones, 98% of them appearing once. The sample consisted of naive CD4+ T cells sorted from blood. Every receptor here comes from a man under 40 in good health. The CDR3 runs from the conserved cysteine through the conserved F or W. D genes are given only for firm matches. Clone size appears in some rows only: once, few, many, or a class for an expanded clone.

clone_size | d_call | j_call | v_call | cdr3_aa | cdr3_nt
- | TRBD2 | TRBJ2-7 | TRBV7-2 | CASTPGGSSYEQYF | TGTGCCAGCACCCCTGGCGGGAGCTCCTACGAGCAGTACTTC
- | - | TRBJ1-2 | TRBV28 | CASSPRQILSYGYTF | TGTGCCAGCAGTCCGAGACAGATTTTAAGCTATGGCTACACCTTC
- | TRBD1 | TRBJ1-1 | TRBV29-1 | CSVGQGAAFF | TGCAGCGTAGGACAGGGGGCGGCTTTCTTT
once | TRBD1 | TRBJ1-5 | TRBV27 | CASSQTGPQPQHF | TGTGCCAGCAGCCAGACAGGGCCTCAGCCCCAGCATTTT
- | - | TRBJ2-7 | TRBV20-1 | CSARIVYEQYF | TGCAGTGCTAGGATTGTCTACGAGCAGTACTTC
- | - | TRBJ1-4 | TRBV15 | CATSRESYEKLFF | TGTGCCACCAGCAGAGAGTCGTATGAAAAACTGTTTTTT
- | TRBD1 | TRBJ2-1 | TRBV7-2 | CASSARQGNEQFF | TGTGCCAGCAGCGCTCGACAGGGGAATGAGCAGTTCTTC
- | - | TRBJ2-7 | TRBV7-8 | CASSLVSGSEQYF | TGTGCCAGCAGCTTAGTATCGGGGAGCGAGCAGTACTTC
- | - | TRBJ2-3 | TRBV29-1 | CSVRLPDTQYF | TGCAGCGTAAGGCTTCCCGATACGCAGTATTTT
- | TRBD2 | TRBJ2-1 | TRBV11-3 | CASSLEGTSGIDEQFF | TGTGCCAGCAGCTTAGAGGGGACTAGCGGGATCGATGAGCAGTTCTTC
- | TRBD2 | TRBJ2-1 | TRBV10-1 | CASSESRTAGGHEQFF | TGCGCCAGCAGTGAGTCGAGAACAGCGGGAGGGCATGAGCAGTTCTTC
- | TRBD2 | TRBJ2-3 | TRBV9 | CASSVSGRQSTDTQYF | TGTGCCAGCAGCGTGAGCGGGAGGCAAAGCACAGATACGCAGTATTTT
- | - | TRBJ1-3 | TRBV6-1 | CASSENRVGRASGNTIYF | TGTGCCAGCAGTGAAAACAGGGTGGGGAGAGCGTCAGGAAACACCATATATTTT
- | TRBD1 | TRBJ2-7 | TRBV19 | CASSIGRGPVYEQYF | TGTGCCAGTAGTATAGGTAGGGGGCCGGTGTACGAGCAGTACTTC
- | TRBD2 | TRBJ2-3 | TRBV5-1 | CASSLAGSGRADTQYF | TGCGCCAGCAGCTTGGCCGGGAGCGGGAGGGCAGATACGCAGTATTTT
- | - | TRBJ2-7 | TRBV19 | CASSIGGGTDTYEQYF | TGTGCCAGTAGTATAGGAGGCGGGACAGACACCTACGAGCAGTACTTC
- | - | TRBJ2-4 | TRBV6-5 | CASSYSPGLPVRYF | TGTGCCAGCAGTTACTCCCCCGGGCTCCCGGTTAGGTACTTC
- | - | TRBJ1-1 | TRBV19 | CASSILRRNTEAFF | TGTGCCAGTAGTATCCTCAGGAGGAACACTGAAGCTTTCTTT
- | - | TRBJ2-7 | TRBV29-1 | CSVAILVGGLGEQYF | TGCAGCGTTGCTATTCTGGTGGGAGGCTTGGGCGAGCAGTACTTC
once | - | TRBJ1-4 | TRBV5-1 | CASSLLPVGGNEKLFF | TGCGCCAGCAGCTTGCTGCCGGTAGGGGGTAATGAAAAACTGTTTTTT